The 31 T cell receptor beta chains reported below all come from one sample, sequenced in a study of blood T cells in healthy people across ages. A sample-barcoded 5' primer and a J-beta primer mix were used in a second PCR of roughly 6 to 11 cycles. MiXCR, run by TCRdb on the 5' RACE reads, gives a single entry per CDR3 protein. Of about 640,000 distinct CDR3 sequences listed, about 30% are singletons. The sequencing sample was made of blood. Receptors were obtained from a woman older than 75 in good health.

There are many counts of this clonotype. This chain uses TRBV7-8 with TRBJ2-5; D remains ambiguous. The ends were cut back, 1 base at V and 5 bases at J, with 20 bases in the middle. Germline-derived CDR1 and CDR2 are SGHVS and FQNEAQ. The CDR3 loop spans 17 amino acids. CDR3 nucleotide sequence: TGTGCCAGCAGCTTAGTCTGGGTCGGGCGAGAAGGGGAGACCCAGTACTTC. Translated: CASSLVWVGREGETQYF.

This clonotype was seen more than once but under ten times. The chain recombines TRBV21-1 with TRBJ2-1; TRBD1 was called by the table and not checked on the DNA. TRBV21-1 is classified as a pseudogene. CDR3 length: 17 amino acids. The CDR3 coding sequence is TGTGCCAGCAGCAAAACCATAGGACAGGGGCTTGGCAATGAGCAGTTCTTC. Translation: CASSKTIGQGLGNEQFF.

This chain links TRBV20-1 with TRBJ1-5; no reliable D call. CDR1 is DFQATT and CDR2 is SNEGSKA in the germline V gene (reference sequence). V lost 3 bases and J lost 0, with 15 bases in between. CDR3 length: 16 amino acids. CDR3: CSASVTRSNSNQPQHF. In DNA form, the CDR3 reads TGCAGTGCTAGTGTTACAAGGTCTAATAGCAATCAGCCCCAGCATTTT.

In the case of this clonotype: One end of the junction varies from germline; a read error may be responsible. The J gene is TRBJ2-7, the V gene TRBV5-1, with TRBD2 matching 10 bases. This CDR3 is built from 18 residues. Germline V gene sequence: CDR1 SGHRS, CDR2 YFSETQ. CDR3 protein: CASSTWASGGPGSCEQYF. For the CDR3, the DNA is TGCGCCAGCAGTACTTGGGCTAGCGGGGGCCCTGGCTCCTGCGAGCAGTACTTC.

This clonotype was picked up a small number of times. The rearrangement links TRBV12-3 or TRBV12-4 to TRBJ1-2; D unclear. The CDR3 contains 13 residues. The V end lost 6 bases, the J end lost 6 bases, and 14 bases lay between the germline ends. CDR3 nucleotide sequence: TGTGCCAGCAGCACCCGGCTGCTTAATGGCTACACCTTC. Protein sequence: CASSTRLLNGYTF.

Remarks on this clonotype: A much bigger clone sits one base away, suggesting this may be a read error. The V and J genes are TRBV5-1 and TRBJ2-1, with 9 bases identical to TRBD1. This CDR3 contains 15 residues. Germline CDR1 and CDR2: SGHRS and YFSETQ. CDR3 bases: TGCGCCAGCAGCTCGACAGGGGGTGTCTACAATGGGCAGTTCTTC. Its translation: CASSSTGGVYNGQFF.

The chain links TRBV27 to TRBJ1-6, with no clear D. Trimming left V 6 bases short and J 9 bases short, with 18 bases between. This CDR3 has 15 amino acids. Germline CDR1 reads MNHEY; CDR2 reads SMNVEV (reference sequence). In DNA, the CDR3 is TGTGCCAGCAGCCCTTTTGGCGAGGGCGTTTCACCCCTCCACTTT. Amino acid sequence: CASSPFGEGVSPLHF.

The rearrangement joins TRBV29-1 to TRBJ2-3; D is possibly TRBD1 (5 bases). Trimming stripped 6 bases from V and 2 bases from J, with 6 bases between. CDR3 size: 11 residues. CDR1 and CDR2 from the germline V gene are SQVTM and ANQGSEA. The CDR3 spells CSVRATDTQYF. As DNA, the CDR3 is TGCAGCGTCAGGGCCACAGATACGCAGTATTTT.

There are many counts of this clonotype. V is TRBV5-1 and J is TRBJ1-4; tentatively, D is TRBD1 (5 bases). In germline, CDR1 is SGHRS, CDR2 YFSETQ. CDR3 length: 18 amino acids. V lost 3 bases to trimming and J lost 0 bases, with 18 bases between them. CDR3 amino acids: CASSSRPGPIATNEKLFF. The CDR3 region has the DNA TGCGCCAGCAGCTCCCGACCGGGACCCATAGCAACTAATGAAAAACTGTTTTTT.

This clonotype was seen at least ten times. CDR3 sequence: CASSSTGYRTDTQYF. The CDR3 DNA reads TGCGCCAGCAGTTCGACAGGGTACCGCACAGATACGCAGTATTTT. The genes are TRBV5-1 and TRBJ2-3; TRBD1 matches at 7 bases. V lost 5 bases to trimming and J lost 1 base; unmatched junction nucleotides: 7. The germline CDR1 and CDR2 sequences are SGHRS and YFSETQ. The CDR3 extends over 15 amino acids.

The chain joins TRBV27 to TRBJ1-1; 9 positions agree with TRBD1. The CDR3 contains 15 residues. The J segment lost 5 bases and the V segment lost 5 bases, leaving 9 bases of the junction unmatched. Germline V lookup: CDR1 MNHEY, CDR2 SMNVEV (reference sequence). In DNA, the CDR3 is TGTGCCAGCAGTGCCGCCGGGACAGGGCGAACTGAAGCTTTCTTT. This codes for CASSAAGTGRTEAFF.

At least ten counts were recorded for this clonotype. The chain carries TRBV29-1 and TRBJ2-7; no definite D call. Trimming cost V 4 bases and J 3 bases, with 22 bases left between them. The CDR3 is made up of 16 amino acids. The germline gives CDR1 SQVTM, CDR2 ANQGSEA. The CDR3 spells CSVVGFPPNTHYEQYF. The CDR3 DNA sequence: TGCAGCGTTGTTGGATTTCCCCCCAATACACACTACGAGCAGTACTTC.

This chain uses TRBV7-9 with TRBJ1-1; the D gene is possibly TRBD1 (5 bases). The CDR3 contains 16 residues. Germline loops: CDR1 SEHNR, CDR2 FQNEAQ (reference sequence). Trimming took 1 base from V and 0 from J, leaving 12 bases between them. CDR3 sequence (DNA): TGTGCCAGCAGCTTAGGTTCAGGGTCTGTGAACACTGAAGCTTTCTTT. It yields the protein CASSLGSGSVNTEAFF.

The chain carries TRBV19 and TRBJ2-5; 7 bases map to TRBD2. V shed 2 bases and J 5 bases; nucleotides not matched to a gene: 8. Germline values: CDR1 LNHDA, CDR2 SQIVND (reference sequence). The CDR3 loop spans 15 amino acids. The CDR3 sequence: CASSITGGRAETQYF. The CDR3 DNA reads TGTGCCAGTAGTATAACCGGGGGGAGGGCGGAGACCCAGTACTTC.

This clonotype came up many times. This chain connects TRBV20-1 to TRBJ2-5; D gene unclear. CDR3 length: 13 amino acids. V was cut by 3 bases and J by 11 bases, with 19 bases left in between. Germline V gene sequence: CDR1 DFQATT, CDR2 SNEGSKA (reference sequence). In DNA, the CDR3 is TGCAGTGCTAGGAGAGTATCGGGCAATGAGCAGTACTTC. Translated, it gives CSARRVSGNEQYF.

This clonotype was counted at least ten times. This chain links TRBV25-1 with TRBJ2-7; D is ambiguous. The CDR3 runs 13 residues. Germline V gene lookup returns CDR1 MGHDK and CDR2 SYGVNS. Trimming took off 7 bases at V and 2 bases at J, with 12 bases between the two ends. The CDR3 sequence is CASKDRLAYEQYF. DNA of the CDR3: TGTGCCAGCAAGGACCGCCTGGCCTACGAGCAGTACTTC.

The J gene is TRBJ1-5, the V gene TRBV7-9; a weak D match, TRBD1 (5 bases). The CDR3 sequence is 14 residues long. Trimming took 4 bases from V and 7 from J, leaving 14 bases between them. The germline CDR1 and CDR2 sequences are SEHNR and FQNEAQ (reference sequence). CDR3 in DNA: TGTGCCAGCAGCTCCGGGGCCTGGAACCAGCCCCAGCATTTT. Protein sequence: CASSSGAWNQPQHF.

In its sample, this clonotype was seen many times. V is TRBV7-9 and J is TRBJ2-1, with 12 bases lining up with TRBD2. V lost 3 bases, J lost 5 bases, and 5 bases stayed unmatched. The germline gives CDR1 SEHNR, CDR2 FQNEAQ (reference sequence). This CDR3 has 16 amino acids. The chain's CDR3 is CASSFALAGGNNEQFF. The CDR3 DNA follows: TGTGCCAGCAGCTTCGCACTAGCGGGGGGAAACAATGAGCAGTTCTTC.

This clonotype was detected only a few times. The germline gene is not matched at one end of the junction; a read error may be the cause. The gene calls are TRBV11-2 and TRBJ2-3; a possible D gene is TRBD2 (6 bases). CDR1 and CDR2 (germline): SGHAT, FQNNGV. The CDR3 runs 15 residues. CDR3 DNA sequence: TGTGCCTGCAGCTTACGGGGGTCTAGCGCAGATACGCAGTATTTT. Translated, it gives CACSLRGSSADTQYF.

CDR3 protein: CSAREIGAGVSEQFF. DNA for the CDR3: TGCAGTGCTAGAGAAATCGGAGCGGGAGTGAGTGAGCAGTTCTTC. The chain is built from TRBV20-1 and TRBJ2-1, with 8 positions matching TRBD2. CDR1 and CDR2 from the germline V gene are DFQATT and SNEGSKA (reference sequence). The CDR3 is made up of 15 amino acids. J gave up 9 bases and V 0 bases, and 10 bases lay outside the gene matches.

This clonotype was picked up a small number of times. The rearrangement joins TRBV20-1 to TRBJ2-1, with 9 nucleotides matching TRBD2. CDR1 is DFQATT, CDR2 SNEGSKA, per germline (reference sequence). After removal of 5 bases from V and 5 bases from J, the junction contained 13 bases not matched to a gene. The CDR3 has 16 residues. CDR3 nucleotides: TGCAGTGCTGGTGGGGTGGTAGCGGGGGTCGACAATGAGCAGTTCTTC. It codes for CSAGGVVAGVDNEQFF.

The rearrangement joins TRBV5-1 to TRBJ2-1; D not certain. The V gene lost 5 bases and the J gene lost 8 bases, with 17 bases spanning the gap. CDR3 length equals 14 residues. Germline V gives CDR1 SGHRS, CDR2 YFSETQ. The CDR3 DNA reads TGCGCCAGCAGTCCCAAACCGGGTTCTGATGAGCAGTTCTTC. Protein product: CASSPKPGSDEQFF.

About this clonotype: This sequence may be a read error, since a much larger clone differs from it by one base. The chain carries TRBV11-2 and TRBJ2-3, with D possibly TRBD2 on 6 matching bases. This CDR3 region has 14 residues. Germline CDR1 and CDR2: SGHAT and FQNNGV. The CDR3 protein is CAGSSPTRTDTQYF. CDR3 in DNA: TGTGCCGGCAGCTCCCCGACTAGAACAGATACGCAGTATTTT.

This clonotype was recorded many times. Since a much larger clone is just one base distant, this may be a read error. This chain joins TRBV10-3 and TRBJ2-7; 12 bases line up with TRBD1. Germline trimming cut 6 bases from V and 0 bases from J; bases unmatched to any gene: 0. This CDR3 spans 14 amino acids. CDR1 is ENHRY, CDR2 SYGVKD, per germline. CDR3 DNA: TGTGCCATCAGGGGACAGGGGGCCTCCTACGAGCAGTACTTC. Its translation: CAIRGQGASYEQYF.

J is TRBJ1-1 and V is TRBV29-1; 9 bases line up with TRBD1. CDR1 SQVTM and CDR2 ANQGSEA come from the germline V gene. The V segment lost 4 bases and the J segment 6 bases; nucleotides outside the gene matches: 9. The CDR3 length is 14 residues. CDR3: CSVATGGGGAEAFF. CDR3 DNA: TGCAGCGTTGCAACAGGGGGCGGCGGGGCTGAAGCTTTCTTT.

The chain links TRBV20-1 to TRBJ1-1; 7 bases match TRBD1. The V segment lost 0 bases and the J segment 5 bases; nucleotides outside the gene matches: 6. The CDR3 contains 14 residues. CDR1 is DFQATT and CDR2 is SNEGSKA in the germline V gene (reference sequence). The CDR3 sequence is CSARDRGLGTEAFF. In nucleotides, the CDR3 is TGCAGTGCTAGAGACAGGGGGTTGGGTACTGAAGCTTTCTTT.

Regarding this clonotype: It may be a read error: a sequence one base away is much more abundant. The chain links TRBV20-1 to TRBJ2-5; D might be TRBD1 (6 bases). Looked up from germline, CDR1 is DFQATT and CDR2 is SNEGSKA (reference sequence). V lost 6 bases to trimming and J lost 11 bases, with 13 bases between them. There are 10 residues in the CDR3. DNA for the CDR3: TGCAGTGCCGTTGACAGGAGGCAGTACTTC. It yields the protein CSAVDRRQYF.

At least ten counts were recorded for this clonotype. The CDR3 loop is CASSAGTGGSYEQYF. In DNA form, the CDR3 reads TGTGCCAGCAGCGCCGGGACAGGGGGTTCCTACGAGCAGTACTTC. The V call is TRBV9, the J call TRBJ2-7; 11 bases are a match to TRBD1. The CDR3 consists of 15 residues. The V segment lost 3 bases and the J segment 1 base; nucleotides outside the gene matches: 3. Germline V gives CDR1 SGDLS, CDR2 YYNGEE. The whole variable domain, filled in from reference TRBV9 and TRBJ2-7, reads DSGVTQTPKHLITATGQRVTLRCSPRSGDLSVYWYQQSLDQGLQFLIQYYNGEERAKGNILERFSAQQFPDLHSELNLSSLELGDSALYFCASSAGTGGSYEQYFGPGTRLTVT.

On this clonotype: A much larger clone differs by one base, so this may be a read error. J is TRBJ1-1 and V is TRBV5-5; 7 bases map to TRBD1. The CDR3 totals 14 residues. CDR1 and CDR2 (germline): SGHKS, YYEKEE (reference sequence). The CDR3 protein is CVSSRTGTDTEAFF. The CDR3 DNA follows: TGTGTCAGCAGCCGTACTGGGACAGACACTGAAGCTTTCTTT.

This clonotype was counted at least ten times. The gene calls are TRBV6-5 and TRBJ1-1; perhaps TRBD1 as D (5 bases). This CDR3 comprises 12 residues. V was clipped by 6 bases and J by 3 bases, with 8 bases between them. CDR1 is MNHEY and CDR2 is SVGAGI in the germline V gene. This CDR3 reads CASSRGDTEAFF. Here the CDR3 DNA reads TGTGCCAGCAGCCGAGGGGACACTGAAGCTTTCTTT.

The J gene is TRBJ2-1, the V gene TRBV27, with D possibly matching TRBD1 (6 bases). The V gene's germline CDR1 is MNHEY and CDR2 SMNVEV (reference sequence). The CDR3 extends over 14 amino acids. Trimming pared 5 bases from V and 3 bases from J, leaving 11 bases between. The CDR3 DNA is TGTGCCAGCAGTCGACAGGCAGACTACAATGAGCAGTTCTTC. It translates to CASSRQADYNEQFF.